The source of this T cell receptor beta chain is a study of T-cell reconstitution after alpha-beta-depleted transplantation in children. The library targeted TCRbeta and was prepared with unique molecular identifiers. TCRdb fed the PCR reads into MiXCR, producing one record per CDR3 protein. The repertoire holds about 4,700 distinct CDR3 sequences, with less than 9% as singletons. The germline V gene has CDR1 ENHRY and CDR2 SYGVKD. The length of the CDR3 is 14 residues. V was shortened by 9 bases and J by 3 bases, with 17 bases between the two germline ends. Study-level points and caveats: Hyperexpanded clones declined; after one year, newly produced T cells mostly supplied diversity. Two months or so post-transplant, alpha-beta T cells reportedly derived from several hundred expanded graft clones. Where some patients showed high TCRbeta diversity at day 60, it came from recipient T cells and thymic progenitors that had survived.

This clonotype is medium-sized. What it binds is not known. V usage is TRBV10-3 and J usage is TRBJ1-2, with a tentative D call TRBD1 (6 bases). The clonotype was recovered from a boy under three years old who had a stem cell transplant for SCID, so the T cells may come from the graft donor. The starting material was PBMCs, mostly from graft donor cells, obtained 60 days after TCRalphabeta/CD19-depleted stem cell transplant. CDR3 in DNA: TGTGCCATAATGGGGGCCCCTCTGGACTATGGCTACACCTTC. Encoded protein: CAIMGAPLDYGYTF.